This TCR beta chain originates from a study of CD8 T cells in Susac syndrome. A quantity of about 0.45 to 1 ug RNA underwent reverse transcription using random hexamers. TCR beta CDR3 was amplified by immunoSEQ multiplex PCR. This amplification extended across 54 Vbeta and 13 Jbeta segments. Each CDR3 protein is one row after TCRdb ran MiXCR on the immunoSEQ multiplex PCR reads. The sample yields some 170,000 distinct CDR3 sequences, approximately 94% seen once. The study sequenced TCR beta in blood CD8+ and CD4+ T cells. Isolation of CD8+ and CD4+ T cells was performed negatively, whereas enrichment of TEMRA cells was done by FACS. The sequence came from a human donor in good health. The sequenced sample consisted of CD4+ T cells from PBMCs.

The CDR3 bases are TGTGCCAGCAGTTTACTAGCGGGAGGGCCGGGAGAGCAGTTCTTC. It codes for CASSLLAGGPGEQFF. V usage is TRBV28 and J usage is TRBJ2-1; 12 bases fit TRBD2. The CDR3 loop spans 15 amino acids. CDR1 is MDHEN and CDR2 is SYDVKM in the germline V gene. The V segment lost 2 bases and the J segment 10 bases; nucleotides outside the gene matches: 6.